The 21 T cell receptor beta chains presented below share a single source sample, sequenced in a study of blood T cell repertoires in COVID-19. Repertoires were generated with immunoSEQ multiplex PCR, while TCRdb's copy carries only in-frame clones and drops some. This table holds 290,000 or so clones, roughly 87% found once. Sequencing was done on a sample of peripheral blood. The receptors come from a man between 18 and 35 years old with active or convalescent COVID-19.

The count of this clone is one. The chain has TRBV5-4 and TRBJ1-4; TRBD1 might be the D (5 bases). The CDR3 spans 15 residues. The V gene lost 4 bases and the J gene lost 7 bases, with 17 bases spanning the gap. CDR1 is SGHNT and CDR2 is YYREEE in the germline V gene (reference sequence). Here the CDR3 DNA reads TGTGCCAGCAGCCTCGGGGGGGAAGGCGGTGAAAAACTGTTTTTT. Translating it yields CASSLGGEGGEKLFF.

V and J are TRBV10-3 and TRBJ2-3; a weak D match, TRBD1 (10 bases). Germline-derived CDR1 and CDR2 are ENHRY and SYGVKD. The CDR3 length is 19 residues. V lost 7 bases to trimming and J lost 0 bases, with 26 bases between them. CDR3 nucleotide sequence: TGTGCCATCAAGCCCGGGACAGGGGCGCTAGCGGGAAGCACAGATACGCAGTATTTT. Residues: CAIKPGTGALAGSTDTQYF.

The chain links TRBV2 to TRBJ1-1, with D possibly TRBD1 on 5 matching bases. CDR3 length equals 12 residues. Trimming took 8 bases from V and 3 from J, leaving 10 bases between them. Germline V gene data show CDR1 as SNHLY and CDR2 as FYNNEI. CDR3 coding DNA: TGTGCCAGCGGGGGGGATGACACTGAAGCTTTCTTT. Its translation is CASGGDDTEAFF.

V and J are TRBV7-9 and TRBJ2-4; weak D call: TRBD1 (6 bases). The ends were cut back, 7 bases at V and 3 bases at J, with 16 bases in the middle. CDR1 SEHNR and CDR2 FQNEAQ come from the germline V gene (reference sequence). CDR3 size: 15 residues. The CDR3 reads CASTGQGLGKNIQYF. CDR3 sequence (DNA): TGTGCCAGCACTGGCCAGGGGCTGGGCAAAAACATTCAGTACTTC.

The gene calls are TRBV11-2 and TRBJ1-1; possible D gene TRBD1, 5 bases. Trimming cost V 8 bases and J 1 base, with 14 bases left between them. The CDR3 is 14 residues long. Looked up from germline, CDR1 is SGHAT and CDR2 is FQNNGV. This chain's CDR3 is CASVRGRSNTEAFF. CDR3 sequence (DNA): TGTGCCAGCGTGCGGGGACGGTCGAACACTGAAGCTTTCTTT.

In its sample, this clone was seen once. Other nucleotide sequences from this sample produce the same CDR3. The chain recombines TRBV2 with TRBJ1-2; no firm D call. The CDR3 runs to 14 residues. Germline-derived CDR1 and CDR2 are SNHLY and FYNNEI. V shed 6 bases and J shed 5 bases, with 16 bases lying between them. The CDR3 nucleotides read TGTGCCAGCAGCGTCAGTGCCCTTTCTTATGGCTACACCTTC. It codes for CASSVSALSYGYTF.

This chain joins TRBV5-5 and TRBJ2-3; the D is unclear. V gave up 3 bases and J gave up 2 bases, with 7 bases separating them. The CDR3 runs 13 residues. The germline V gene has CDR1 SGHKS and CDR2 YYEKEE (reference sequence). The CDR3 DNA sequence: TGTGCCAGCAGCTCAGATCTCACAGATACGCAGTATTTT. The encoded protein is CASSSDLTDTQYF.

The chain joins TRBV11-2 to TRBJ2-7; a weak D match, TRBD1 (5 bases). V was shortened by 0 bases and J by 2 bases, with 8 bases between the two germline ends. There are 14 residues in the CDR3. CDR1 and CDR2 (germline): SGHAT, FQNNGV. The CDR3 spells CASSLEDNAYEQYF. Here the CDR3 DNA reads TGTGCCAGCAGCTTAGAGGACAACGCCTACGAGCAGTACTTC.

The V and J genes are TRBV7-8 and TRBJ2-2, with D hard to call. The length of the CDR3 is 11 residues. Germline CDR1 is SGHVS and CDR2 is FQNEAQ. Trimming shortened V by 5 bases and J by 5 bases, and 3 bases separated the two germline ends. CDR3 sequence (DNA): TGTGCCAGCAGCCCAACCGGGGAGCTGTTTTTT. Translated, it gives CASSPTGELFF.

CDR3 in amino acids: CARLQGQASEAFF. CDR3 bases: TGTGCCAGGTTACAGGGTCAGGCATCCGAAGCTTTCTTT. This chain links TRBV9 with TRBJ1-1, with a tentative D call TRBD1 (6 bases). V lost 8 bases and J lost 8, with 19 bases in between. Germline loops: CDR1 SGDLS, CDR2 YYNGEE. The CDR3 has 13 amino acids.

About this clone itself: The sample contains more than one DNA sequence encoding this CDR3. The chain carries TRBV5-1 and TRBJ2-5, with a weak D call TRBD2 (6 bases). The CDR3 spans 13 residues. V lost 4 bases and J lost 3, with 10 bases in between. Germline V lookup: CDR1 SGHRS, CDR2 YFSETQ. The CDR3 nucleotides read TGCGCCAGCAGCCCCGGGACTGAAGAGACCCAGTACTTC. Its translation: CASSPGTEETQYF.

The rearrangement joins TRBV3-1 (or the pseudogene TRBV3-2) to TRBJ2-1; 7 nucleotides line up with TRBD1. The CDR3 runs 14 residues. CDR1 LGHDT and CDR2 YNNKEL come from the germline V gene (reference sequence). The V segment lost 1 base and the J segment 5 bases; nucleotides outside the gene matches: 2. In nucleotides, the CDR3 is TGTGCCAGCAGCCAAGGGGACAGACACAATGAGCAGTTCTTC. Protein: CASSQGDRHNEQFF.

The CDR3 here is CAISSGGNNEKLFF. The CDR3 nucleotides read TGTGCCATCTCCTCCGGGGGAAATAATGAAAAACTGTTTTTT. The chain recombines TRBV28 with TRBJ1-4; TRBD1 might be the D (5 bases). V was shortened by 10 bases and J by 4 bases, with 16 bases between the two germline ends. CDR3 length: 14 residues. CDR1 is MDHEN, CDR2 SYDVKM, per germline.

The chain employs TRBV7-8 and TRBJ1-1; a possible D gene is TRBD1 (6 bases). Germline V gene data show CDR1 as SGHVS and CDR2 as FQNEAQ. This CDR3 is 14 amino acids long. V was clipped by 1 base and J by 6 bases, with 12 bases between them. The CDR3 coding sequence is TGTGCCAGCAGCTTAGTCGTTGCAGGGGCTGAAGCTTTCTTT. Translated: CASSLVVAGAEAFF.

V usage is TRBV5-1 and J usage is TRBJ1-1; D is undetermined. This CDR3 comprises 14 residues. The V gene lost 4 bases and the J gene lost 0 bases, with 10 bases spanning the gap. In germline, CDR1 is SGHRS, CDR2 YFSETQ. CDR3: CASSLTTLNTEAFF. As DNA, the CDR3 is TGCGCCAGCAGCCTTACGACATTGAACACTGAAGCTTTCTTT. Supplemented by reference TRBV5-1 and TRBJ1-1, the full variable domain reads KAGVTQTPRYLIKTRGQQVTLSCSPISGHRSVSWYQQTPGQGLQFLFEYFSETQRNKGNFPGRFSGRQFSNSRSEMNVSTLELGDSALYLCASSLTTLNTEAFFGQGTRLTVV.

This chain joins TRBV5-4 and TRBJ2-4, with 11 bases aligning to TRBD2. The CDR3 loop spans 18 amino acids. J gave up 5 bases and V 4 bases, and 14 bases lay outside the gene matches. Germline CDR1 reads SGHNT; CDR2 reads YYREEE (reference sequence). DNA for the CDR3: TGTGCCAGCAGCCCAGGGACTAGCGGAGCCGGGGAGGAAAACATTCAGTACTTC. Residues: CASSPGTSGAGEENIQYF.

V is TRBV7-3 and J is TRBJ2-1, with 11 bases lining up with TRBD2. Germline CDR1 is SGHTA and CDR2 is FQGTGA. The trim removed 5 bases at V and 10 bases at J, leaving 10 bases unmatched. The CDR3 extends over 15 amino acids. Here the CDR3 reads CASSPLAGGNGEQFF. The CDR3 DNA follows: TGTGCCAGCAGCCCCTTAGCGGGGGGGAACGGGGAGCAGTTCTTC.

Of note for this clone: At one boundary the junction diverges from the germline segment, which might be a read error. This chain uses TRBV19 with TRBJ2-7; tentative D call: TRBD2 (5 bases). Germline-derived CDR1 and CDR2 are LNHDA and SQIVND (reference sequence). CDR3 length: 14 residues. CDR3: CVSSESGVSYEQYF. CDR3 bases: TGTGTCAGTAGTGAAAGCGGAGTCTCCTACGAGCAGTACTTC.

The rearrangement uses TRBV9 and TRBJ2-1; D gene uncertain. V lost 5 bases and J lost 1, with 13 bases in between. Germline V gives CDR1 SGDLS, CDR2 YYNGEE. This CDR3 contains 15 residues. The CDR3 is CASSLWPLSYNEQFF. As DNA, the CDR3 is TGTGCCAGCAGTCTTTGGCCCCTTTCCTACAATGAGCAGTTCTTC.

The chain uses TRBV29-1 and TRBJ2-1; TRBD2 matches at 10 bases. Germline V gene lookup returns CDR1 SQVTM and CDR2 ANQGSEA. V gave up 4 bases and J gave up 9 bases; unmatched junction bases: 6. The CDR3 sequence is 13 residues long. CDR3 DNA: TGCAGCGTTGGTTCGGGACTAGCGTCTGAGCAGTTCTTC. As protein: CSVGSGLASEQFF.

V is TRBV5-4 and J is TRBJ2-3, with D possibly matching TRBD1 (5 bases). The CDR3 length is 13 residues. The V gene lost 0 bases and the J gene lost 9 bases, with 11 bases spanning the gap. Germline values: CDR1 SGHNT, CDR2 YYREEE (reference sequence). CDR3 sequence reads: CASSLDGAGTQYF. The CDR3 nucleotides are TGTGCCAGCAGCTTGGATGGGGCAGGGACGCAGTATTTT.